This entry lists 7 T cell receptor beta chains sequenced from one sample in a study of T cell changes during pregnancy in multiple sclerosis. Assay used: immunoSEQ multiplex PCR; TCRdb lists only in-frame clones, some missing. The table has over 50,000 clones, about nine tenths seen once. The sample in question was CD4+ T cells from peripheral blood mononuclear cells, obtained in the third trimester of pregnancy. All receptors come from a female donor with multiple sclerosis, enrolled in a pregnancy study.

V gene TRBV6-1 combines with J gene TRBJ1-1, with TRBD1 matching 7 bases. V shed 6 bases and J 7 bases; nucleotides not matched to a gene: 5. Looked up from germline, CDR1 is MNHNS and CDR2 is SASEGT. The CDR3 loop spans 12 amino acids. CDR3 nucleotide sequence: TGTGCCAGCAGGACAGGGTGGGGTGAAGCTTTCTTT. Amino acid sequence: CASRTGWGEAFF.

The J gene is TRBJ1-6, the V gene TRBV5-1, with D possibly being TRBD1 (5 bases). Germline CDR1 and CDR2: SGHRS and YFSETQ. The V end was cut by 0 bases, the J end by 7 bases, with 5 bases between. The CDR3 runs 13 residues. The CDR3 here is CASSLEGNSPLHF. The CDR3 nucleotides are TGCGCCAGCAGCTTGGAGGGGAATTCACCCCTCCACTTT.

This chain links TRBV2 with TRBJ2-7; TRBD1 aligns across 9 bases. The junction had 11 bases not matched to a gene; V was cut back by 6 bases and J by 5 bases. The length of the CDR3 is 15 residues. The germline V gene encodes CDR1 SNHLY and CDR2 FYNNEI. The CDR3 nucleotides read TGTGCCAGCAGCAGAACAGGGGGCGCGCGGGACGAGCAGTACTTC. As protein: CASSRTGGARDEQYF.

The chain combines TRBV6-1 with TRBJ2-3; a weak D match, TRBD2 (6 bases). The germline CDR1 and CDR2 sequences are MNHNS and SASEGT. With 2 bases removed from V and 8 bases from J, the gap between germline ends came to 17 bases. The CDR3 covers 15 residues. The CDR3 sequence is CASSEMGPPEGTQYF. For the CDR3, the DNA is TGTGCCAGCAGTGAAATGGGACCCCCGGAGGGTACGCAGTATTTT.

The chain employs TRBV6-5 and TRBJ2-7; 8 bases align to TRBD1. Germline CDR1 and CDR2: MNHEY and SVGAGI. Germline trimming cut 0 bases from V and 3 bases from J; bases unmatched to any gene: 7. The CDR3 contains 16 residues. The CDR3 is CASSYSRTGQGYEQYF. The CDR3, as DNA: TGTGCCAGCAGTTACTCGAGGACAGGGCAGGGCTACGAGCAGTACTTC.

This clone turned up a few times. The CDR3: CASMGGDTGELFF. The CDR3, as DNA: TGCGCCAGTATGGGCGGGGACACCGGGGAGCTGTTTTTT. The V and J genes are TRBV10-1 and TRBJ2-2, with D perhaps matching TRBD2 (6 bases). The CDR3 contains 13 residues. Germline V gene data show CDR1 as WNHNN and CDR2 as SYGVQD (reference sequence). V dropped 9 bases and J dropped 3 bases, with 11 bases sitting between them.

The chain is built from TRBV2 and TRBJ1-1; D not resolved. The germline V gene encodes CDR1 SNHLY and CDR2 FYNNEI. CDR3 size: 13 residues. Trimming left V 6 bases short and J 7 bases short, with 15 bases between. CDR3 protein: CASRRTGNGEAFF. The CDR3 nucleotides read TGTGCCAGCAGACGGACGGGAAATGGTGAAGCTTTCTTT.